The present entry profiles one T cell receptor beta chain with its context. The CDR3 sequence is 14 residues long. Germline V gene lookup returns CDR1 MDHEN and CDR2 SYDVKM. V lost 1 base and J lost 6, with 12 bases in between. This sample was included in a study of blood T cell repertoires in COVID-19. Turning to the study itself: The United States, Italy and Spain supplied acute and convalescent COVID-19 samples.

As processed by the authors: From reference gene primer amplification, estimates of nucleated cell counts were derived. The data were produced by immunoSEQ multiplex PCR, yet TCRdb's version contains in-frame clones alone and is incomplete. That table furnishes V, J and clone size, whereas the DNA furnished D and trimming. The sample includes 300,000 or so clones, approximately 92% of them seen just once. J is TRBJ1-2 and V is TRBV28, with D possibly matching TRBD1 (6 bases). The specimen was PBMCs or T cells enriched from blood (not recorded which). The TCR comes from a woman in her 30s who had recovered from COVID-19. The chain's CDR3 is CASSLFAGAHGYTF. Written as DNA, the CDR3 is TGTGCCAGCAGTTTATTTGCGGGGGCCCATGGCTACACCTTC.